This paragraph reports one T cell receptor (beta chain). Its antigen remains undetermined. No base quality values were provided; no much bigger clone lies one nucleotide off. This sample is part of a study of cytomegalovirus exposure and HLA in healthy donors (dated by TCRdb to about 2017). About the investigation overall: In an earlier analysis of some 610 of the donors, 250 to 350 Gb of sequence data and some 100 million unique TCR beta sequences from 150 million to 200 million T cells were reported. An early release covering roughly 600 HLA-typed donors comprised around 300 gigabases of sequencing data and roughly 85 million unique TCR sequences. The genetic ancestry cluster associated with self-reported Caucasian donors included roughly 84% of the roughly 400 genotyped donors. The aim of the study was to test whether cataloging public T cell receptors could identify signatures of past pathogen exposure. The study profiled the T cell repertoires of 666 subjects by immunosequencing and related them to cytomegalovirus serostatus. A separate validation cohort of 100 to 150 different subjects was used in addition to the roughly 620-subject first cohort. To predict cytomegalovirus infection status, the study combined high-throughput TCR immunosequencing, statistical association of individual TCRs with disease status, and machine learning. To study patterns of TCR occurrence, a later analysis re-analyzed previously published TCR beta repertoires from around 700 donors and added high-resolution HLA genotyping. Rather than using new phenotypic data, the later analysis identified candidate immune exposures from TCR beta sequences and from how often those sequences occurred across donors. An earlier analysis of approximately 640 of the donors applied high-throughput TCR beta sequencing to assess whether each TCR beta V gene segment acted as functional or pseudogenic. Donor age, sex, ethnicity and CMV serostatus were compiled alongside the repertoire data. Genome-wide SNP genotypes for about 60% of the 666 donors were used in a later genetic analysis, which treated that subset as a discovery cohort. All discovery cohort repertoires had been generated using a single sequencing platform. HLA typing covered class I and class II loci at four-digit resolution. Typing coverage differed by locus: A, B, C, DRB1 and DQB1 were typed in about 620-630 donors, DQA1 in about 510, DPA1 in around 610, and DPB1 in just under 480. About five DR-DQ haplotypes were treated as single units for association and clustering because of strong linkage in the cohort. Among about 390 genotyped donors of the cohort, an average of approximately 240,000 unique TCR beta nucleotide sequences were sequenced per donor, roughly 20% of them non-productive.

Points the paper makes about the study in general: According to the authors, the approach could potentially be generalized to other disease states and immunological phenotypes. Several of the top co-occurrence clusters appeared to be linked to parvovirus B19, influenza, CMV and Epstein-Barr virus, according to a later analysis. Only TCR beta chains were sequenced in this cohort, and the absence of alpha or paired-chain data limited detectable features. Most CMV-associated TCR beta chains appeared to be HLA-restricted in a later analysis, and the HLA associations seemed to be driven largely by CMV exposure. Because HLA typing was missing for some donors at each locus, association tests included only the typed subset. Because counts were too low, some 16 rarely observed V segments, including chromosome 9 orphons, were excluded from the earlier analysis of some 540 of the donors. In an earlier analysis of more than 450 of the donors, most TCR beta V segments were observed in productive rearrangements about 90% or about 30% of the time, broadly matching IMGT annotations. For the cohort, immune exposure information was limited to CMV serostatus. In vitro tests confirmed that a few of the cytomegalovirus-associated TCR beta chains recognize cytomegalovirus antigens. An association between a missense DCLRE1C variant and V-gene and J-gene trimming of TCR beta chains was found in a later genetic analysis and replicated in an independent cohort. Sequencing depth was assumed to be roughly uniform across donors in the presence/absence analyses, though that assumption may not hold. A later genetic analysis reported fewer N-insertions in productive TCRs among donors in an Asian-associated ancestry cluster than the roughly 690-donor mean. A cluster of highly shared sequence variants was judged likely to be a technical artifact of the sequencing pipeline. Correlated functional status among segregating V segments might reflect linkage disequilibrium, but an unknown experimental factor could not be ruled out. A further reported finding was that TCR beta sequences accurately predicted the HLA-A and HLA-B alleles for most subjects in the first cohort. A later analysis found that HLA-associated TCR beta chains were more clonally expanded and had lower generation probabilities than equally common non-associated chains. Assigning TCR associations to individual alleles was difficult when HLA alleles, especially DR and DQ, strongly co-occurred. In a later analysis, the rate of TCR association differed among HLA loci, with DRB1 alleles having the most associated TCRs and HLA-C alleles having the fewest. The classifier was reported to diagnose cytomegalovirus status with high specificity and sensitivity in both the original and validation cohorts. In the study, about 150 TCR beta chains were listed as associated with cytomegalovirus. Specific HLA alleles were associated with roughly 17,000 TCR beta sequences at a false discovery rate of 0.05 in a later analysis. While some public TCRs were present in many individuals, most TCR sequences turned up only very rarely across donors.

The cohort comprised some 700 healthy bone marrow donors. All cohort members were sampled while nominally healthy, although unrecorded immune exposures were likely present. The donor was CMV seronegative and was included in the group of 352 seronegative cohort members. A peripheral blood sample was collected from each donor, and TCR beta sequencing was performed on peripheral blood mononuclear cells. The Qiagen DNeasy Blood Extraction Kit was used to extract genomic DNA from the blood cell samples. Libraries were made using the immunoSEQ multiplex PCR assay. The multiplex PCR relied on a mix of 60 forward primers for TCR Vbeta segments and 13 reverse primers for TCR Jbeta segments. A multiplex PCR assay on genomic DNA amplified the CDR3 region of rearranged TCR beta genes. Amplified TCR beta libraries were sequenced as 87-base-pair reads on the Illumina HiSeq System. Per the original workflow: Across the 700 or so repertoires, a later analysis counted some 80 million unique TCR beta chains, approximately 10 million of which were shared by at least two donors. Raw reads were error-corrected and collapsed into unique sequences by a nearest-neighbor algorithm in which closely related sequences were merged to remove PCR and sequencing errors. V, D and J gene segments were assigned by aligning CDR3 sequences to IMGT reference sequences. Each retained sequence needed at least a six-nucleotide match to both a V gene segment and a J gene segment. Rearrangements were called productive when the CDR3 lacked stop codons and stayed in frame with V and J; all others were non-productive. CDR3 was defined by IMGT convention, running from the second conserved V-encoded cysteine to the conserved J-encoded phenylalanine. Sequences without an unambiguous match to a single V gene segment were excluded from the earlier analysis of over 500 of the donors. An earlier analysis of approximately 590 of the donors called V segments functional above 56.7% productive rearrangements and segregating when the between-donor standard deviation exceeded 5%. A statistical classification framework was developed to diagnose cytomegalovirus status using the catalog of TCR beta chain sequences. A later analysis assigned V and J genes by comparing TCR nucleotide sequences with IMGT/GENE-DB human TR gene sequences. In a later analysis, CDR3 sequences and most-parsimonious VDJ recombination scenarios were assigned using the TCRdist pipeline. In a later analysis, every TCR beta chain was defined by the combination of its CDR3 amino acid sequence and its V-gene family, and reads without a unique V-gene family were dropped. A later analysis removed roughly 590 highly shared, low-generation-probability nucleotide sequences to deal with suspected cross-contamination and a sequencing artifact. In a later analysis, a clonal expansion index for each public chain was calculated from normalized within-repertoire ranks of inferred template counts. A later analysis computed generation probabilities with a VDJ recombination model fitted to out-of-frame rearrangements, and checked the results against IGoR. Hypergeometric tests were used in a later analysis to score TCR-TCR, TCR-HLA and TCR-CMV co-occurrence, with a repertoire-size bias correction applied to the TCR pairs. False discovery rates were estimated in a later analysis by permuting HLA or CMV assignments 20 times. A later analysis grouped co-occurring TCRs with DBSCAN, adding TCRdist sequence similarity when clustering within HLA-allele-positive subsets. Repertoires with fewer than 30,000 or more than 120,000 public chains were left out of co-occurrence clustering, as were five repertoires with anomalous nucleotide sharing. This immuneACCESS table, as held by TCRdb, lists in-frame sequences with V and J called but not all clones. Of the missing ones, under half trace to an unresolved V gene in checked studies; the others have no known cause. V and J calls and clone size come straight from that table; D and trimming were deduced from the DNA. This sample has some 190,000 clones in its table, and almost 80% of those were observed once. The ten most abundant clones make up about 1.5% of the sample.

The sequence came from a woman aged 18-30 years in good health and CMV-seronegative. Material for sequencing was PBMCs.

The CDR3 is CASSGGRPDYGYTF. The DNA is as follows: TGTGCCAGCAGTGGCGGCAGACCCGACTATGGCTACACCTTC. The V gene is TRBV28 and the J gene is TRBJ1-2, with no confident D gene call. Spanning cysteine to phenylalanine, the CDR3 consists of 14 amino acids. Only the CDR3 DNA is retained, 42 bases long and in frame from the first base. The germline V gene yields MDHEN for CDR1 and SYDVKM for CDR2. Relative to germline, V is 5 bases shorter and J is 3 bases shorter, with 13 bases between their ends.